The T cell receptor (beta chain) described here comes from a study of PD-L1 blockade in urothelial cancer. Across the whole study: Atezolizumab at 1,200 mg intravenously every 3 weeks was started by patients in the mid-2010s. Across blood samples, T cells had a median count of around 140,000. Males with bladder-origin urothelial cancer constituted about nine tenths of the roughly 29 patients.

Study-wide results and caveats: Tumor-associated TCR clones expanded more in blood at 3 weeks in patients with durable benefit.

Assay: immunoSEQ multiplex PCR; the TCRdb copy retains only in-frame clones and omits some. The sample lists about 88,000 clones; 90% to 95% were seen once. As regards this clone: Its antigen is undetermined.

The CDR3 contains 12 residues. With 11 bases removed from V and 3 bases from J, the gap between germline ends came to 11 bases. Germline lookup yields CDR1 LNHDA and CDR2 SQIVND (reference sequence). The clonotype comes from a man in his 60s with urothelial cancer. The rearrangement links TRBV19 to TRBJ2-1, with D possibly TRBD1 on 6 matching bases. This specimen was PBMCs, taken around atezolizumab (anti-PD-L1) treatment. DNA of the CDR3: TGTGCCGCTACAGGGAACTACAATGAGCAGTTCTTC. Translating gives CAATGNYNEQFF.